This T cell receptor beta chain comes out of a study of molecular identifiers for immune sequencing clone quantification. Study-level results: Clones carrying above 20 RNA copies accounted for over 98% of effector molecules, under 1% in naive cells. Sharing of a barcode by identical TCR molecules could cause highly expanded clone sizes to be underestimated.

Input for naive CD8 libraries was about 18,000 to 1,100,000 sorted cells; the RNA fraction used was 10%, 30% or 50%. Sorting was used to obtain naive CD8 T cells (CD8+CD4-CCR7+CD45RA+). Points on this clonotype: The target antigen is unknown.

Germline V lookup: CDR1 DFQATT, CDR2 SNEGSKA (reference sequence). The V end was cut by 6 bases, the J end by 7 bases, with 16 bases between. CDR3 size: 12 residues. TCRdb reprocessed the PCR reads with MiXCR, giving one entry per CDR3 protein. The sample yields over 85,000 distinct CDR3 sequences, under 40% seen once. The sequence derives from a human donor in good health. Some libraries in this study had Jurkat cell RNA spiked in. This sequence joins TRBV20-1 and TRBJ2-7; D might be TRBD2 (5 bases). Sample: naive CD8+ T cells from blood, with Jurkat cell RNA spiked in. As for subset: FACS-sorted CD8+CD4-CCR7+CD45RA+ naive T cells. The CDR3 here is CSAGPGSLEQYF. DNA for the CDR3: TGCAGTGCGGGCCCGGGGAGTTTAGAGCAGTACTTC.